Each of the 18 T cell receptor beta chains below was sequenced from the same sample in a study of early stage breast cancer tumors. Only in-frame clones appear in the TCRdb table, and some are missing; sequencing was by immunoSEQ multiplex PCR. The sample records about 51,000 clones, about 77% being singletons. Sequencing was performed on blood. The receptors were gathered from a middle-aged person with breast cancer.

The rearrangement links TRBV11-2 to TRBJ1-2; 7 positions agree with TRBD1. Trimming at V came to 0 bases and at J to 8 bases, leaving 9 bases not matched to a gene. There are 15 residues in the CDR3. Per the germline V gene, CDR1 is SGHAT and CDR2 is FQNNGV. The DNA for the CDR3 is TGTGCCAGCAGCTTAGATCGAGGGCAGGGGGGCGGCTACACCTTC. This gives the protein CASSLDRGQGGGYTF.

This clone was detected only a few times. The chain employs TRBV2 and TRBJ1-1; D not certain. V dropped 5 bases and J dropped 4 bases, with 14 bases sitting between them. CDR3 length: 14 amino acids. Germline V gives CDR1 SNHLY, CDR2 FYNNEI. Here the CDR3 DNA reads TGTGCCAGCAGTAGCCGAAGGGTGGCCACTGAAGCTTTCTTT. Its translation: CASSSRRVATEAFF.

This chain joins TRBV4-1 and TRBJ1-2; D not certain. V lost 1 base and J lost 5, with 5 bases in between. Germline V lookup: CDR1 MGHRA, CDR2 YSYEKL. This CDR3 is 12 amino acids long. DNA of the CDR3: TGCGCCAGCAGCCAAGCAGGATATGGCTACACCTTC. Its protein product is CASSQAGYGYTF.

The rearrangement uses TRBV7-9 and TRBJ2-5, with D possibly TRBD1 on 6 matching bases. V lost 1 base, J lost 1 base, and 10 bases lay in between. The CDR3 consists of 15 residues. Germline V gene data show CDR1 as SEHNR and CDR2 as FQNEAQ (reference sequence). The CDR3 DNA reads as TGTGCCAGCAGCTTAGAACAGGGCCCCCAAGAGACCCAGTACTTC. It specifies CASSLEQGPQETQYF.

The chain uses TRBV7-2 and TRBJ2-7; D unresolved. This CDR3 contains 11 residues. Trimming cost V 5 bases and J 6 bases, with 8 bases left between them. Germline V gene lookup returns CDR1 SGHTA and CDR2 FQGNSA. The CDR3 here is CASSLHFEQYF. DNA of the CDR3: TGTGCCAGCAGCCTTCATTTCGAGCAGTACTTC.

The J gene is TRBJ1-1, the V gene TRBV2; 8 positions match TRBD1. The V gene end was trimmed by 7 bases and the J gene end by 8 bases; junction bases not matched to a gene: 12. The V gene's germline CDR1 is SNHLY and CDR2 FYNNEI. The CDR3 covers 14 residues. The CDR3 DNA follows: TGTGCCAGCACCGCGAGTCCGGGACAGGCAGAAGCTTTCTTT. This codes for CASTASPGQAEAFF.

V and J are TRBV30 and TRBJ2-7; D uncertain. Trimming stripped 0 bases from V and 2 bases from J, with 8 bases between. Germline V gene lookup returns CDR1 GTSNPN and CDR2 SVGIG (reference sequence). The CDR3 is 13 residues long. CDR3 DNA: TGTGCCTGGAGTGTACAGCAGCCCTACGAGCAGTACTTC. Translation: CAWSVQQPYEQYF.

This rearrangement joins TRBV5-5 to TRBJ2-1; D gene unclear. Looked up from germline, CDR1 is SGHKS and CDR2 is YYEKEE (reference sequence). Trimming took 0 bases from V and 3 from J, leaving 13 bases between them. CDR3 length: 16 residues. CDR3: CASSLAAGPLYNEQFF. As DNA, the CDR3 is TGTGCCAGCAGCTTGGCGGCAGGCCCCCTCTACAATGAGCAGTTCTTC.

V and J are TRBV7-3 and TRBJ1-1; maybe TRBD1 (5 bases). V was trimmed by 5 bases and J by 7 bases, leaving 14 bases between them. This CDR3 region has 13 residues. The germline V gene encodes CDR1 SGHTA and CDR2 FQGTGA. Here the CDR3 reads CASSPVPGHEAFF. CDR3 sequence (DNA): TGTGCCAGCAGCCCAGTCCCGGGGCATGAAGCTTTCTTT.

This sequence joins TRBV9 and TRBJ2-3, with D unclear. CDR3 length equals 14 residues. V shed 2 bases and J shed 3 bases, with 10 bases lying between them. CDR1 and CDR2 from the germline V gene are SGDLS and YYNGEE. The CDR3 region has the DNA TGTGCCAGCAGCGTGAATTTGGGGACAGATACGCAGTATTTT. It translates to CASSVNLGTDTQYF.

This chain links TRBV5-1 with TRBJ2-1, with D uncertain. The CDR3 consists of 16 residues. Germline lookup yields CDR1 SGHRS and CDR2 YFSETQ. Between the trimmed V and J ends, which lost 1 base and 0 bases, there was a span of 11 bases. The CDR3 sequence: CASSLLGLSSYNEQFF. Written as DNA, the CDR3 is TGCGCCAGCAGCTTGTTGGGCCTTAGCTCCTACAATGAGCAGTTCTTC.

CDR3 amino acids: CASSLSRVLNTEAFF. The CDR3 nucleotides read TGTGCCAGCAGCTTGTCGCGGGTCCTGAACACTGAAGCTTTCTTT. The chain links TRBV7-8 to TRBJ1-1; D gene ambiguous. Trimming removed 3 bases at V and 0 bases at J, with 11 bases between. Germline V gene sequence: CDR1 SGHVS, CDR2 FQNEAQ. The CDR3 has 15 amino acids.

The chain combines TRBV2 with TRBJ2-2; D possibly corresponds to TRBD1 (5 bases). CDR1 and CDR2 from the germline V gene are SNHLY and FYNNEI. The CDR3 loop spans 16 amino acids. V lost 8 bases to trimming and J lost 1 base, with 17 bases between them. CDR3 sequence (DNA): TGTGCCAGCTCAAGGGGTGACCGACTGAACACCGGGGAGCTGTTTTTT. It specifies CASSRGDRLNTGELFF.

The V call is TRBV30, the J call TRBJ2-3; 10 bases align to TRBD1. Germline assignment: CDR1 GTSNPN and CDR2 SVGIG (reference sequence). V trimming: 2 bases; J trimming: 8 bases; junction bases outside the gene matches: 16. This CDR3 region has 17 residues. The CDR3 sequence: CAWSLGDRGLRKVTQYF. The DNA of the CDR3 is TGTGCCTGGAGTCTAGGGGACAGGGGTTTAAGGAAGGTTACGCAGTATTTT.

This clone was counted only a few times. The chain uses TRBV23-1 and TRBJ2-2, with TRBD1 matching over 12 bases. TRBV23-1 is flagged as an ORF with uncertain function. V trimming: 8 bases; J trimming: 4 bases; junction bases outside the gene matches: 17. The CDR3 has 19 residues. The CDR3 reads CASGPAVQGQGAPTGELFF. As DNA, the CDR3 is TGCGCCAGCGGTCCAGCGGTACAGGGACAGGGGGCACCCACCGGGGAGCTGTTTTTT.

The rearrangement joins TRBV30 to TRBJ2-2; no firm D call. The germline gives CDR1 GTSNPN, CDR2 SVGIG (reference sequence). V lost 2 bases and J lost 4, with 11 bases in between. The CDR3 extends over 14 amino acids. In DNA, the CDR3 is TGTGCCTGGAGTCCGCCTGATGTCACCGGGGAGCTGTTTTTT. Translating it yields CAWSPPDVTGELFF.

The CDR3 sequence: CASSLFSGNYNEQFF. CDR3 nucleotide sequence: TGTGCCAGCAGCTTATTTAGCGGGAATTACAATGAGCAGTTCTTC. V and J are TRBV7-2 and TRBJ2-1; 8 nucleotides agree with TRBD2. CDR1 is SGHTA and CDR2 is FQGNSA in the germline V gene. The CDR3 extends over 15 amino acids. Trimming took 2 bases from V and 4 from J; bases not matched to a gene: 4.

This rearrangement joins TRBV25-1 to TRBJ1-3; 8 bases align to TRBD1. The CDR3 has 14 amino acids. J gave up 7 bases and V 2 bases, and 4 bases lay outside the gene matches. The germline CDR1 and CDR2 sequences are MGHDK and SYGVNS. CDR3 in DNA: TGTGCCAGCAGTGAAAAGCAGGGGGCGAACACCATATATTTT. Translating gives CASSEKQGANTIYF.